The next 21 T cell receptor beta chains were all read from a single sample in a study of vaccination and CD4 T cells after COVID-19. As for treatment: approximately nine-day PBMC culture with coronavirus spike peptide pools or control peptides (ViraFEST assay). The study sequenced cultured CD4+ T cell DNA using the Oncomine TCR Beta short-read assay. TCRdb recomputed calls from the PCR reads with MiXCR, one row per CDR3 protein. This sample yields under 13,000 distinct CDR3 sequences, of which around 40% are seen a single time; under 14% belongs to the top ten. No antigen is known for these receptors. The specimen comprised CD4+ T cells from blood, cultured in vitro, sampled after SARS-CoV-2 vaccination. These receptor sequences come from a human donor who had recovered from COVID-19.

This clonotype has a handful of counts. This chain joins TRBV2 and TRBJ1-2; D uncertain. This CDR3 has 8 residues. V was clipped by 9 bases and J by 6 bases, with 2 bases between them. Germline V gene lookup returns CDR1 SNHLY and CDR2 FYNNEI. The CDR3 DNA is TGTGCCAGACATGGCTACACCTTC. Its translation is CARHGYTF.

The sample holds a few counts of this clonotype. The rearrangement links TRBV19 to TRBJ1-1, with D possibly matching TRBD1 (5 bases). The CDR3 is made up of 15 amino acids. V was pared by 6 bases and J by 7 bases, with 21 bases between. Germline CDR1 and CDR2: LNHDA and SQIVND (reference sequence). This CDR3 is CASRYKSRDGGEAFF. The CDR3 bases are TGTGCCAGTAGATACAAATCCAGGGATGGCGGTGAAGCTTTCTTT.

The V gene is TRBV18, the J gene TRBJ2-3; D may be TRBD1 (5 bases). The V end was cut by 0 bases, the J end by 4 bases, with 14 bases between. The germline V gene has CDR1 KGHSH and CDR2 LQKENI. The CDR3 sequence is 16 residues long. The CDR3 is CASSPPAGWIADTQYF. The CDR3 coding sequence is TGTGCCAGCTCACCACCAGCAGGGTGGATTGCAGATACGCAGTATTTT.

This clonotype was picked up a small number of times. The chain is built from TRBV27 and TRBJ1-2, with D unclear. CDR1 and CDR2 (germline): MNHEY, SMNVEV (reference sequence). The CDR3 totals 15 residues. Trimming removed 6 bases at V and 3 bases at J, with 17 bases between. CDR3 nucleotide sequence: TGTGCCAGCAGCCCACTTGGGTTACTGGACTATGGCTACACCTTC. Translating gives CASSPLGLLDYGYTF.

This chain connects TRBV7-3 to TRBJ1-1; no clear D. Germline assignment: CDR1 SGHTA and CDR2 FQGTGA. The CDR3 consists of 15 residues. Trimming pared 4 bases from V and 3 bases from J, leaving 15 bases between. This chain's CDR3 is CASSSYGGFDTEAFF. The DNA of the CDR3 is TGTGCCAGCAGCTCATACGGTGGGTTCGACACTGAAGCTTTCTTT.

This clonotype has just a few counts. The chain combines TRBV19 with TRBJ2-3; perhaps TRBD2 as D (5 bases). This CDR3 spans 16 amino acids. Looked up from germline, CDR1 is LNHDA and CDR2 is SQIVND (reference sequence). Trimming stripped 1 base from V and 0 bases from J, with 11 bases between. The CDR3 spells CASSIGLLPSTDTQYF. CDR3 sequence (DNA): TGTGCCAGTAGTATAGGACTATTACCTAGCACAGATACGCAGTATTTT.

This chain joins TRBV5-6 and TRBJ2-4, with 11 positions matching TRBD1. Germline loops: CDR1 SGHDT, CDR2 YYEEEE. The junction had 6 bases not matched to a gene; V was cut back by 3 bases and J by 4 bases. This CDR3 has 16 residues. CDR3 in DNA: TGTGCCAGCAGCTACCGGGACAGGGGGATTAAAAACATTCAGTACTTC. It translates to CASSYRDRGIKNIQYF.

The gene calls are TRBV11-2 and TRBJ2-3; D may be TRBD1 or TRBD2 (5 bases each). Per the germline V gene, CDR1 is SGHAT and CDR2 is FQNNGV. CDR3 length: 17 residues. Trimming left V 5 bases short and J 2 bases short, with 20 bases between. CDR3 loop: CASSRGGGHQITDTQYF. CDR3 coding DNA: TGTGCCAGCAGCCGAGGAGGCGGACACCAGATCACAGATACGCAGTATTTT.

The CDR3 bases are TGTGCCAGCAGCTTTATTCCGGGTGAGCAGTACTTC. Translated, it gives CASSFIPGEQYF. The gene calls are TRBV7-2 and TRBJ2-7; D ambiguous. V lost 3 bases, J lost 7 bases, and 10 bases lay in between. CDR3 length equals 12 residues. Germline V gene data show CDR1 as SGHTA and CDR2 as FQGNSA.

The V gene is TRBV28, the J gene TRBJ1-5, with TRBD1 matching over 8 bases. Germline V gene data show CDR1 as MDHEN and CDR2 as SYDVKM. The CDR3 contains 14 residues. V dropped 2 bases and J dropped 9; count of bases not matched to a gene: 6. CDR3 loop: CASSLEQGVRPQHF. CDR3 sequence (DNA): TGTGCCAGCAGTTTAGAACAGGGGGTTAGGCCCCAGCATTTT.

The chain uses TRBV19 and TRBJ1-5, with D uncertain. Deletions cut 0 bases from V and 7 bases from J, with 10 bases between. Germline assignment: CDR1 LNHDA and CDR2 SQIVND (reference sequence). The CDR3 runs 14 residues. In DNA form, the CDR3 reads TGTGCCAGTAGTATAGAAGGCAGGACGCAGCCCCAGCATTTT. Its translation is CASSIEGRTQPQHF.

Notes on this clonotype: This sequence may be a read error, since a much larger clone differs from it by one base. CDR3 nucleotide sequence: TGCAGTGCTAGTTCGACTAGGCATCCCAATGAGCAGTACTTC. It specifies CSASSTRHPNEQYF. The chain recombines TRBV20-1 with TRBJ2-7; possible D gene TRBD2, 6 bases. The germline V gene has CDR1 DFQATT and CDR2 SNEGSKA (reference sequence). The length of the CDR3 is 14 residues. Trimming cost V 3 bases and J 7 bases, with 19 bases left between them.

The rearrangement links TRBV6-1 to TRBJ2-2, with a tentative D call TRBD2 (7 bases). The CDR3 sequence is 15 residues long. Germline V gene lookup returns CDR1 MNHNS and CDR2 SASEGT. With 6 bases removed from V and 1 base from J, the gap between germline ends came to 12 bases. The CDR3 coding sequence is TGTGCCAGCAGCCAAAGGGGGGGGAACACCGGGGAGCTGTTTTTT. Its protein product is CASSQRGGNTGELFF.

The rearrangement uses TRBV7-2 and TRBJ1-6; maybe TRBD1 (5 bases). The CDR3 loop spans 15 amino acids. CDR1 is SGHTA, CDR2 FQGNSA, per germline. V dropped 5 bases and J dropped 9 bases, with 17 bases sitting between them. The CDR3 sequence is CASSLNWGAGSPLHF. DNA for the CDR3: TGTGCCAGCAGCCTGAATTGGGGCGCAGGTTCACCCCTCCACTTT.

V gene TRBV25-1 combines with J gene TRBJ1-1; 9 nucleotides match TRBD1. Trimming removed 3 bases from V and 8 bases from J; junction bases left unmatched: 13. The CDR3 is 16 residues long. Per the germline V gene, CDR1 is MGHDK and CDR2 is SYGVNS. CDR3 nucleotides: TGTGCCAGCAGTGATTCCCCGGGACAGGGAGGAATGGAAGCTTTCTTT. This encodes CASSDSPGQGGMEAFF.

The chain recombines TRBV20-1 with TRBJ2-5; 7 nucleotides align to TRBD1. V lost 1 base, J lost 5 bases, and 7 bases stayed unmatched. The CDR3 has 14 residues. Germline V lookup: CDR1 DFQATT, CDR2 SNEGSKA (reference sequence). The CDR3 DNA is TGCAGTGCTAGAGGAAGGGACAGCCATGAGACCCAGTACTTC. This sequence encodes CSARGRDSHETQYF.

This clonotype appeared a few times. The V and J genes are TRBV7-2 and TRBJ2-7; D is perhaps TRBD1 (6 bases). Germline V gives CDR1 SGHTA, CDR2 FQGNSA. Trimming left V 5 bases short and J 6 bases short, with 17 bases between. The CDR3 sequence is 14 residues long. Written as DNA, the CDR3 is TGTGCCAGCAGCACTCCCATAGGGGGAGTCGAGCAGTACTTC. This codes for CASSTPIGGVEQYF.

V usage is TRBV5-1 and J usage is TRBJ2-7; 7 nucleotides match TRBD2. This CDR3 spans 14 amino acids. Losses at the gene ends were 5 bases for V and 5 bases for J; bases not matched to a gene: 10. The germline V gene has CDR1 SGHRS and CDR2 YFSETQ. CDR3 in DNA: TGCGCCAGCAGGGCTAGCGGAGGTACCCACGAGCAGTACTTC. Amino acids: CASRASGGTHEQYF.

This chain joins TRBV20-1 and TRBJ2-2; D is tentatively TRBD1 or TRBD2 (5 bases each). Germline V gene lookup returns CDR1 DFQATT and CDR2 SNEGSKA (reference sequence). This CDR3 spans 17 amino acids. With 0 bases removed from V and 4 bases from J, the gap between germline ends came to 18 bases. CDR3 region: CSARDTLWGAGTGELFF. The CDR3 DNA sequence: TGCAGTGCTAGAGATACGTTGTGGGGCGCGGGCACCGGGGAGCTGTTTTTT.

The V call is TRBV5-1, the J call TRBJ2-5; D is perhaps TRBD2 (6 bases). V was shortened by 4 bases and J by 5 bases, with 18 bases between the two germline ends. The CDR3 runs 15 residues. The V gene's germline CDR1 is SGHRS and CDR2 YFSETQ. The CDR3 region is CASSPLGGVVETQYF. CDR3 nucleotides: TGCGCCAGCAGCCCCCTCGGGGGAGTTGTGGAGACCCAGTACTTC.

V usage is TRBV2 and J usage is TRBJ1-1; tentatively, D is TRBD1 (5 bases). The CDR3 consists of 13 residues. In germline, CDR1 is SNHLY, CDR2 FYNNEI. V lost 6 bases to trimming and J lost 5 bases, with 13 bases between them. CDR3 residues: CASRDFRVTEAFF. The DNA for the CDR3 is TGTGCCAGCAGGGACTTCAGGGTAACTGAAGCTTTCTTT.